The entry that follows covers one T cell receptor (beta chain) sequence. No antigen is known for it. A read error may produce the germline difference seen at one junction end. The CDR3 covers 13 residues. Germline assignment: CDR1 SNHLY and CDR2 FYNNEI. This sample is part of a study of cytomegalovirus exposure and HLA in healthy donors. Study-level findings and limits: The authors reported that TCR beta sequences could predict HLA-A and HLA-B alleles. These predictions were accurate for most subjects in the first cohort.

PCR was performed using 60 Vbeta and 13 Jbeta primers. The assay was immunoSEQ multiplex PCR, and TCRdb's table has in-frame clones only and misses some. The sample lists around 92,000 clones, around three quarters occurring once. Samples came from healthy bone marrow donors. The CMV serostatus of this donor was not recorded. This receptor was obtained from a human donor in good health. J is TRBJ2-7 and V is TRBV2; 9 bases agree with TRBD2. Sequencing input: PBMCs. DNA of the CDR3: TGTGCCAGCACCATCATAGCGCCTAGCGGGATGGGGTTC. Translated: CASTIIAPSGMGF.